The rows below give T cell receptor beta chains drawn from one sample of a study of early T cells in non-severe SARS-CoV-2 infection. Each CDR3 protein gets one entry after TCRdb re-called the 5' RACE reads with MiXCR. Here the sample spans approximately 50,000 distinct CDR3 sequences, almost 9.5% being singletons. The sequenced material came from whole blood. These receptors were obtained from an adult who was a healthcare worker with PCR-confirmed SARS-CoV-2 infection or an uninfected control (not recorded which). The CDR3 runs from the conserved cysteine through the conserved F or W. The D gene is left open where the match is weak. A clone size is listed for some rows: how often the clone was seen (once, few, many), or a class if it is expanded.

D gene	clone size	V gene	J gene	CDR3 DNA	CDR3 protein
-	many	TRBV27	TRBJ2-2	TGTGCCAGCAGTATAAAGGGGACATCCGGGGAGCTGTTTTTT	CASSIKGTSGELFF
-	many	TRBV12-3/TRBV12-4	TRBJ2-3	TGTGCCAGCTCCCGTGGGGTCCGCACAGATACGCAGTATTTT	CASSRGVRTDTQYF
-	few	TRBV7-9	TRBJ2-5	TGTGCCAGCATCCAGGGGTCGCTCCAAGAGACCCAGTACTTC	CASIQGSLQETQYF
-	many	TRBV2	TRBJ2-3	TGTGCCAGCAGCCTCGGACCTCCCGGCACAGATACGCAGTATTTT	CASSLGPPGTDTQYF
TRBD2	few	TRBV7-9	TRBJ2-1	TGTGCCAGCAGCTTAGGGACTAGCGGGAGGCGCGAGTTCTTC	CASSLGTSGRREFF
-	many	TRBV24-1	TRBJ2-7	TGTGCCACCAGCGCAGGGACCGTCAGGAGGCAGTACTTC	CATSAGTVRRQYF
-	few	TRBV10-3	TRBJ1-4	TGTGCCATCAGCGGGACAAATGAAAAACTGTTTTTT	CAISGTNEKLFF
-	many	TRBV15	TRBJ2-5	TGTGCCACCAGCAGAGGGACAGCACAAGAGACCCAGTACTTC	CATSRGTAQETQYF
-	many	TRBV10-3	TRBJ2-3	TGTGCCATCAGTGAGGGTAGCGGCACAGATACGCAGTATTTT	CAISEGSGTDTQYF
-	-	TRBV5-1	TRBJ2-1	TGCGCCAGCAGCTTGGATTGGGGGATTTTGGGCAATGAGCAGTTCTTC	CASSLDWGILGNEQFF
-	many	TRBV5-1	TRBJ2-2	TGCGCCAGCAGGGACGGGACGGTGAACACCGGGGAGCTGTTTTTT	CASRDGTVNTGELFF
-	few	TRBV28	TRBJ2-7	TGTGCCAGCAGTCAGCTATGGGAGCAGTACTTC	CASSQLWEQYF
-	many	TRBV7-6	TRBJ2-7	TGTGCCAGCAGGATGGCTGGCTCCTACGAGCAGTACTTC	CASRMAGSYEQYF
TRBD1	many	TRBV10-3	TRBJ2-7	TGTGCCATCAGGACAAACCGGGACAGCGAGCAGTACTTC	CAIRTNRDSEQYF
-	many	TRBV27	TRBJ1-1	TGTGCCAGCAGTCAGGACAGTAGAAACACTGAAGCTTTCTTT	CASSQDSRNTEAFF
TRBD2	many	TRBV7-2	TRBJ2-3	TGTGCCAGCAGCTTATCGGGACTACCCACAGATACGCAGTATTTT	CASSLSGLPTDTQYF
-	-	TRBV24-1	TRBJ1-5	TGTGCCACCAGTGATCCCAGCCGGGCTATGGGCAATCAGCCCCAGCATTTT	CATSDPSRAMGNQPQHF
-	many	TRBV28	TRBJ2-1	TGTGCCAGCACTCCGCCGAGCTCCTACAATGAGCAGTTCTTC	CASTPPSSYNEQFF
-	-	TRBV6-5	TRBJ2-2	TGTGCCAGCAGTTACACACACTTAGCGAACACCGGGGAGCTGTTTTTT	CASSYTHLANTGELFF
TRBD1	-	TRBV5-1	TRBJ2-7	TGCGCCAGCAGCGCCACGACAGGGGACGGCTACGAGCAGTACTTC	CASSATTGDGYEQYF
-	-	TRBV7-2	TRBJ2-1	TGTGCCAGCCAAACCACCTATAGTGAGCAGTTCTTC	CASQTTYSEQFF
TRBD2	many	TRBV29-1	TRBJ2-1	TGCAGCGTTCACCCGGGACTAGCCAATGAGCAGTTCTTC	CSVHPGLANEQFF
-	few	TRBV29-1	TRBJ2-5	TGCAGCGTGGGACAAAGCGAGACCCAGTACTTC	CSVGQSETQYF
-	many	TRBV5-5	TRBJ2-7	TGTGCCAGCAGCTTTGGGGGGTTTAACGAGCAGTACTTC	CASSFGGFNEQYF
TRBD2	-	TRBV29-1	TRBJ2-1	TGCAGCGTTGATGCGGGAGCGTCCTACAATGAGCAGTTCTTC	CSVDAGASYNEQFF
-	many	TRBV4-2	TRBJ1-2	TGTGCCAGCAGCCAAGAAAGAACTAACTATGGCTACACCTTC	CASSQERTNYGYTF
TRBD2	many	TRBV12-3/TRBV12-4	TRBJ2-1	TGTGCCAGCAGCGGACTAGCGGGAGGGAAGAATGAGCAGTTCTTC	CASSGLAGGKNEQFF
-	many	TRBV29-1	TRBJ2-2	TGCAGCGTTGTGGTTTTGGGGCAGGATGGCGGGGAGCTGTTTTTT	CSVVVLGQDGGELFF
-	-	TRBV19	TRBJ1-5	TGTGCCAGTAGATCCGACGCCCGCAGGGGAGACAATCAGCCCCAGCATTTT	CASRSDARRGDNQPQHF
-	few	TRBV5-8	TRBJ1-1	TGTGCCAGCAGCTTGGGGGCAGGGGCCTTGAACACTGAAGCTTTCTTT	CASSLGAGALNTEAFF
TRBD1	few	TRBV28	TRBJ2-2	TGTGCCAGCAGACAGACAGGGAGAGGGGAGCTGTTTTTT	CASRQTGRGELFF
-	many	TRBV27	TRBJ2-1	TGTGCCTCATGGTTCGGAGGGGTCGGTGAGCAGTTCTTC	CASWFGGVGEQFF
TRBD2	-	TRBV5-1	TRBJ2-5	TGCGCCAGCAGCTTGTTAGCGGGAATAAACCAAGAGACCCAGTACTTC	CASSLLAGINQETQYF
TRBD2	few	TRBV6-5	TRBJ2-2	TGTGCCAGCAGTATTGAGCGGGAGCAGTACACCGGGGAGCTGTTTTTT	CASSIEREQYTGELFF
-	few	TRBV4-2	TRBJ2-3	TGTGCCAGCAGCCGGGTCGGGACGGCCACAGATACGCAGTATTTT	CASSRVGTATDTQYF
TRBD2	-	TRBV19	TRBJ2-1	TGTGCCAGTAGGTCTAGCGGGGCTAATGAGCAGTTCTTC	CASRSSGANEQFF
-	-	TRBV6-2/TRBV6-3	TRBJ1-5	TGTGCCAGCAGTCCCCCTTGGGGGAATCAGCCCCAGCATTTT	CASSPPWGNQPQHF
TRBD1	-	TRBV7-2	TRBJ2-6	TGTGGCAGCAGCTTACAGGGGACTGGGGCCAACGTCCTGACTTTC	CGSSLQGTGANVLTF
-	many	TRBV30	TRBJ1-2	TGTGCCTGGAGTGTTGTGGACAGAGTGTCGAGAGCTGGCTACACCTTC	CAWSVVDRVSRAGYTF
TRBD2	-	TRBV2	TRBJ2-1	TGTGCCAGCAGTGAATACGCGGGAGGGCCCTACAATGAGCAGTTCTTC	CASSEYAGGPYNEQFF
-	many	TRBV5-1	TRBJ2-5	TGCGCCAGCAGCTTGGCCGAGGGGCGCGTTCTGGAGACCCAGTACTTC	CASSLAEGRVLETQYF
-	many	TRBV28	TRBJ1-4	TGTGCCAGCAGTTTATTGGGGGAGGAGATTGAAAAACTGTTTTTT	CASSLLGEEIEKLFF
-	many	TRBV3-1	TRBJ2-3	TGTGCCAGCAGCCAATACTGGGACTCCTCGCTGGGAGATACGCAGTATTTT	CASSQYWDSSLGDTQYF
-	many	TRBV7-2	TRBJ1-2	TGTGCCAGCAGCTTAGGAGCAGGGCACAACTATGGCTACACCTTC	CASSLGAGHNYGYTF
-	-	TRBV12-3/TRBV12-4	TRBJ2-5	TGTGCCAGCAGTTCGGGGGGACATTTAGAGACCCAGTACTTC	CASSSGGHLETQYF
-	-	TRBV29-1	TRBJ1-3	TGCAGCGTTGAACCGGGGAGCTCTGGAAACACCATATATTTT	CSVEPGSSGNTIYF
TRBD1	many	TRBV29-1	TRBJ2-5	TGCAGCGTTGACAAAGACAGGGGCCAAGAGACCCAGTACTTC	CSVDKDRGQETQYF
TRBD2	many	TRBV3-1	TRBJ2-7	TGTGCCAGCAGCCAAGTACCTTCCAGCGGGAGAACCCCCCTAAGCGAGCAGTACTTC	CASSQVPSSGRTPLSEQYF
-	-	TRBV5-6	TRBJ2-7	TGTGCCAGCAGCTTGGTAGGGGGGGACTCCTACGAGCAGTACTTC	CASSLVGGDSYEQYF
-	few	TRBV12-3/TRBV12-4	TRBJ2-7	TGTGCCAGCAGTCAAGCGGTGGTTCTCGAGCAGTACTTC	CASSQAVVLEQYF
-	-	TRBV28	TRBJ1-2	TGTGCCAGCAGTCCCCATGGGGGTAGGGGTGGCTACACCTTC	CASSPHGGRGGYTF